A selection of T cell receptor beta chains follows, all from one sample in a study of T-cell reconstitution after alpha-beta-depleted transplantation in children. TCRdb analysed the PCR reads with MiXCR anew, one entry per CDR3 protein. The sample has about 300,000 distinct CDR3 sequences, over 9% seen once. The sample here was PBMCs, taken before TCRalphabeta/CD19-depleted stem cell transplant. These receptors were obtained from a boy less than two years old with acute myeloid leukemia, due to receive a stem cell transplant. CDR3s include the opening cysteine and the closing phenylalanine or tryptophan.

v_call	j_call	cdr3_aa
TRBV20-1	TRBJ2-5	CSAWDPGRTQYF
TRBV29-1	TRBJ2-1	CSVDSSLKGQFF
TRBV5-1	TRBJ2-5	CASSQTGLQETQYF
TRBV4-2	TRBJ2-7	CASSHHSLDRSYEQYF
TRBV7-8	TRBJ2-7	CASSLERGISYEQYF
TRBV6-1	TRBJ1-3	CATRLASGNTIYF
TRBV4-2	TRBJ2-2	CASSQVNSGPGELFF
TRBV5-1	TRBJ2-1	CASSPPSGKRGNEQFF
TRBV20-1	TRBJ1-6	CSARRAQGSSYNSPLHF
TRBV5-1	TRBJ2-1	CASSLAGPRVAARDEQFF
TRBV7-2	TRBJ2-5	CASSARQGGETQYF
TRBV28	TRBJ1-1	CASSLSSGAEAFF
TRBV12-3/TRBV12-4	TRBJ2-1	CASSFDGGVEQFF
TRBV7-2	TRBJ2-3	CASSSGLAGQDTQYF
TRBV4-2	TRBJ1-5	CASSRVLQGYQPQHF
TRBV5-1	TRBJ2-3	CASSLDGVKDTDTQYF
TRBV20-1	TRBJ2-7	CCARDPGGRGYEQYF
TRBV7-2	TRBJ2-7	CASSLGQGSPYEQYF
TRBV7-3	TRBJ2-2	CASTPRASYTGELFF
TRBV20-1	TRBJ1-5	CSAKYGTLNNQPQHF
TRBV7-6	TRBJ2-1	CASSPGTGHYNEQFF
TRBV7-3	TRBJ2-7	CASSLAGPGDEQYF
TRBV4-3	TRBJ2-5	CASSQDQSGQETQYF
TRBV27	TRBJ1-6	CASSFWNSPLHF
TRBV20-1	TRBJ2-7	CSASKPNTYEQYF
TRBV20-1	TRBJ2-7	CSAIYRGFQAGSSYEQYF
TRBV12-3/TRBV12-4	TRBJ1-2	CASRGLEFNYGYTF
TRBV5-1	TRBJ2-6	CASSLGPSSGANVLTF
TRBV24-1	TRBJ2-3	CATSDGGSGGSDTQYF
TRBV29-1	TRBJ2-5	CSVEETGETQYF
TRBV5-6	TRBJ2-5	CAISPPIQETQYF
TRBV7-2	TRBJ2-7	CASSISGGAVYEQYF
TRBV13	TRBJ2-1	CASSFLSGGKINEQFF
TRBV24-1	TRBJ1-1	CATPEGGGENTEAFF
TRBV3-1	TRBJ2-3	CASSQDPGVVGPPSTQYF
TRBV5-1	TRBJ2-4	CASSLGPGRVDIQYF
TRBV3-1	TRBJ2-5	CASSWNRGGETQYF
TRBV29-1	TRBJ2-3	CSVSTVTDTQYF
TRBV12-3/TRBV12-4	TRBJ2-1	CASINRLRSYNEQFF
TRBV7-9	TRBJ2-7	CASSLGQVPSYEQYF